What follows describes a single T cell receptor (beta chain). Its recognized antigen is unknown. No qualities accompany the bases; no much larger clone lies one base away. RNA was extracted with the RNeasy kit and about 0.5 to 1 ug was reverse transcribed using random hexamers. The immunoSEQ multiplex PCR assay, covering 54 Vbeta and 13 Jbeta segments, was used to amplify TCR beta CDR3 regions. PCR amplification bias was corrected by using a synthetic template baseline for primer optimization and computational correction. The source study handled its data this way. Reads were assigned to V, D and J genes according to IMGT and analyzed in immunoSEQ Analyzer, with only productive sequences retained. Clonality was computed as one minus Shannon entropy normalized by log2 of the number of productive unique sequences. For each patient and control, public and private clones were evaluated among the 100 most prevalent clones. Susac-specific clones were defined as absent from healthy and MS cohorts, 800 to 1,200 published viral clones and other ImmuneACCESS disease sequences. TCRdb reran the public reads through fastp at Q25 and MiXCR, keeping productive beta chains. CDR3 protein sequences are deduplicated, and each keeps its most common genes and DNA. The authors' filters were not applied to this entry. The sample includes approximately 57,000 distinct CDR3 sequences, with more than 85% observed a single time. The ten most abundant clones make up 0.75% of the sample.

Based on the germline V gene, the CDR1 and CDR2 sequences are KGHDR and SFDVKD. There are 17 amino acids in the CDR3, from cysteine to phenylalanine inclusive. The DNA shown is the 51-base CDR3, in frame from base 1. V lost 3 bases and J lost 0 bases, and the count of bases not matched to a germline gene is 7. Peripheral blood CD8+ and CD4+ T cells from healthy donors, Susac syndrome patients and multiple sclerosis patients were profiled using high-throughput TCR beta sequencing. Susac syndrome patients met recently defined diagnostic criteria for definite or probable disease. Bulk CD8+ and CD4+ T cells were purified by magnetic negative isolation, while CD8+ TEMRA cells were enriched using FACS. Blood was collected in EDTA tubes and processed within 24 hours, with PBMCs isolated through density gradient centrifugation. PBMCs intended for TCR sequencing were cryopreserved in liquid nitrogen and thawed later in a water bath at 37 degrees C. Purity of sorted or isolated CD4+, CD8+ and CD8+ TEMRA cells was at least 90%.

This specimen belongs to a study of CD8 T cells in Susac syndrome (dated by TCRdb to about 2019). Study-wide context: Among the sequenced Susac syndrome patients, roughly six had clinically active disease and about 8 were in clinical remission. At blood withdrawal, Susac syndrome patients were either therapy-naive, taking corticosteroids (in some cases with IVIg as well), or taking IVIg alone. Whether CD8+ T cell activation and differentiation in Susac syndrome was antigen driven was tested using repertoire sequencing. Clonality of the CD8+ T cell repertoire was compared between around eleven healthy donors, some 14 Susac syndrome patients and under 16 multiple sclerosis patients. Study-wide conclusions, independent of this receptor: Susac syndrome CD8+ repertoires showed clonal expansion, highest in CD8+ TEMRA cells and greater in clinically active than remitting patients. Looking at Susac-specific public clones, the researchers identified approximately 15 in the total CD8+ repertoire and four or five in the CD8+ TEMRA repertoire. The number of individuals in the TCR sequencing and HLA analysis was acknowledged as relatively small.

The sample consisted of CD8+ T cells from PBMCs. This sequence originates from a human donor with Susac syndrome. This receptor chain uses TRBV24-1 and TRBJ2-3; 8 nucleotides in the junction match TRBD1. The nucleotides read TGTGCCACCAGTGATCCGGACAGGGATGGAAGCACAGATACGCAGTATTTT. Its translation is CATSDPDRDGSTDTQYF.